The 6 T cell receptor beta chains reported below all come from one sample, sequenced in a study of human CD8 memory T cell subsets. Sequencing libraries of TCR beta were made by UMI-labeled 5' RACE. TCRdb reprocessed the 5' RACE reads; each CDR3 protein has one entry and no DNA is given. Its table lists approximately 9,300 distinct CDR3 sequences. The sample consisted of CD8+ T cells from PBMCs. Source of these receptors: a human donor in good health.

The V gene is TRBV15, the J gene TRBJ2-1. This CDR3 comprises 14 residues. Germline V gene lookup returns CDR1 LNHNV and CDR2 YYDKDF (reference sequence). The chain's CDR3 is CATGKSGAYNEQFF.

The chain links TRBV7-8 to TRBJ1-5; without DNA, the TCRdb call of TRBD1 cannot be checked. This CDR3 is built from 16 residues. CDR1 is SGHVS, CDR2 FQNEAQ, per germline. The CDR3 spells CASSLDPGFSNQPQHF.

This clonotype counts as medium-sized (0.01 to 0.1%) by frequency. The rearrangement links TRBV6-2 or TRBV6-3 to TRBJ2-1. This CDR3 has 13 residues. Germline V gene lookup returns CDR1 MNHEY and CDR2 SVGEGT. CDR3 in amino acids: CASSQTSYNEQFF.

This clonotype is medium-sized by frequency. The V gene is TRBV15, the J gene TRBJ1-6; TCRdb names TRBD1, which stays unverified in the absence of DNA. The CDR3 loop spans 17 amino acids. Looked up from germline, CDR1 is LNHNV and CDR2 is YYDKDF (reference sequence). The CDR3 sequence: CATSRDQLGGDNSPLHF.

The V and J genes are TRBV27 and TRBJ2-1; TCRdb's D gene call, TRBD2, goes unchecked for lack of DNA. The CDR3 has 13 residues. Germline lookup yields CDR1 MNHEY and CDR2 SMNVEV (reference sequence). The CDR3 sequence is CASGLAGYNEQFF.

The gene calls are TRBV4-3 and TRBJ2-7. CDR1 and CDR2 (germline): LGHNA, YSLEER. The CDR3 is 16 amino acids. The CDR3 protein is CASSQDRDFRTYEQYF.